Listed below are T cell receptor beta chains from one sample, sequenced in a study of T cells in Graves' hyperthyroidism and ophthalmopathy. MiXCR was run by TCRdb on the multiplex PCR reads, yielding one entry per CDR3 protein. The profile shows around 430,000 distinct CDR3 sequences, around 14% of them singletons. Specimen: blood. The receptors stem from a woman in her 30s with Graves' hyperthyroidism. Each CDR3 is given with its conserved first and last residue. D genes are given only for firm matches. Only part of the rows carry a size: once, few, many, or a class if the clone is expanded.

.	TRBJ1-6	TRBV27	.	CASSLLAPSGNSYNSPLHF	TGTGCCAGCAGTTTATTGGCGCCGTCTGGGAACTCCTATAATTCACCCCTCCACTTT
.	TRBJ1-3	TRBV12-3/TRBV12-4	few	CASSLPGTGNTIYF	TGTGCCAGCAGTTTACCAGGAACTGGAAACACCATATATTTT
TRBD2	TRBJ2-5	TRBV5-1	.	CASSPPLAMETQYF	TGCGCCAGCAGCCCCCCACTAGCGATGGAGACCCAGTACTTC
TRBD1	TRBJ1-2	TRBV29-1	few	CSVEDRVYGYTF	TGCAGCGTCGAGGACAGGGTCTATGGCTACACCTTC
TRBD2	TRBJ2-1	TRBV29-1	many	CSGRLAAYNEQFF	TGCAGCGGTCGACTAGCGGCCTACAATGAGCAGTTCTTC
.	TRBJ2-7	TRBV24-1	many	CATSVADTYEQYF	TGTGCCACCAGTGTGGCAGACACCTACGAGCAGTACTTC
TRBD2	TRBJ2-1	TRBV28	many	CASRPSGRSYNEQFF	TGTGCCAGCAGACCTAGCGGGCGCTCCTACAATGAGCAGTTCTTC
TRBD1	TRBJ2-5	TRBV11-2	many	CASSLVTGGTETQYF	TGTGCCAGCAGCTTAGTGACAGGGGGAACGGAGACCCAGTACTTC
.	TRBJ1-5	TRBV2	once	CASSDDSDQPQHF	TGTGCCAGCAGTGACGATAGCGATCAGCCCCAGCATTTT
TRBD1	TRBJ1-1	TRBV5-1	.	CASSLDSGQGAFF	TGCGCCAGCAGCTTGGATTCTGGACAGGGAGCTTTCTTT
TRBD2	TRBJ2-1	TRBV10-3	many	CAIASSGNEQFF	TGTGCCATCGCGTCTAGCGGGAATGAGCAGTTCTTC
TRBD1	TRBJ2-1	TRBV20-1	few	CSASRTGGDNEQFF	TGCAGTGCTAGCCGGACAGGGGGGGACAATGAGCAGTTCTTC
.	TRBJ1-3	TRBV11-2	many	CASSAGWGRPPPGNTIYF	TGTGCCAGCAGCGCGGGGTGGGGACGACCGCCGCCCGGAAACACCATATATTTT
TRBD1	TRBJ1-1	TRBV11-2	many	CASSFDRGGTEAFF	TGTGCCAGCAGCTTCGACAGGGGAGGGACTGAAGCTTTCTTT
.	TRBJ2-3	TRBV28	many	CASSNPGAVTQYF	TGTGCCAGCAGTAATCCGGGGGCGGTTACGCAGTATTTT
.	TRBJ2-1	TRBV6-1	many	CASRPRDVYNEQFF	TGTGCCAGCAGACCGAGGGACGTCTACAATGAGCAGTTCTTC
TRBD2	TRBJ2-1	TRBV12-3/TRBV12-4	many	CASTSLTSEFSYNEQFF	TGTGCCAGCACCTCTTTAACTAGCGAATTCTCCTACAATGAGCAGTTCTTC
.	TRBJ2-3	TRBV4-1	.	CASSQERFTGTGRTDTQYF	TGCGCCAGCAGCCAAGAGAGATTCACCGGGACTGGGCGCACAGATACGCAGTATTTT
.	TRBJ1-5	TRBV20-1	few	CSARGAMQGGQPQHF	TGCAGTGCTAGAGGGGCGATGCAGGGTGGGCAGCCCCAGCATTTT
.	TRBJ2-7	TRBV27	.	CASSPEGLGDEQYF	TGTGCCAGCAGCCCGGAGGGTTTAGGGGACGAGCAGTACTTC
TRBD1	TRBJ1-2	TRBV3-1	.	CASSQETGGASYGYTF	TGTGCCAGCAGCCAAGAAACAGGGGGCGCAAGCTATGGCTACACCTTC
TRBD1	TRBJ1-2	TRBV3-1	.	CASSQPGQGASGYTF	TGTGCCAGCAGCCAACCGGGACAGGGGGCCAGTGGCTACACCTTC
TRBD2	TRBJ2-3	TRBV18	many	CASSSLRTSGRGSTDTQYF	TGTGCCAGCTCATCACTCAGGACTAGCGGGAGAGGTAGCACAGATACGCAGTATTTT
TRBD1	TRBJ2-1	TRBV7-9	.	CASSWGDRASYNEQFF	TGTGCCAGCAGCTGGGGGGACAGGGCGTCTTACAATGAGCAGTTCTTC
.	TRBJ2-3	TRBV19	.	CASTTRHAGTDTQYF	TGTGCCAGTACTACGAGACACGCCGGCACAGATACGCAGTATTTT
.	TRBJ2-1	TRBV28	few	CASSLIHNEQFF	TGTGCCAGCAGTTTGATTCACAATGAGCAGTTCTTC
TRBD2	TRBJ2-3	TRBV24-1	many	CATSDLGLAQSTDTQYF	TGTGCCACCAGTGATTTGGGACTAGCGCAGAGCACAGATACGCAGTATTTT
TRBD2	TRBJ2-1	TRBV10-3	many	CAIGSGRSYNEQFF	TGTGCCATCGGGAGCGGGAGGTCCTACAATGAGCAGTTCTTC
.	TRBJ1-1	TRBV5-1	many	CASSLAATVNTEAFF	TGCGCCAGCAGCTTGGCCGCAACGGTGAACACTGAAGCTTTCTTT
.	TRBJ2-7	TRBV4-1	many	CASSQDPLTDFYEQYF	TGCGCCAGCAGCCAAGATCCGCTCACCGACTTCTACGAGCAGTACTTC
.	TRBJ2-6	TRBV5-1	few	CASSLGRLREAGANVLTF	TGCGCCAGCAGCTTGGGGAGATTGAGGGAGGCTGGGGCCAACGTCCTGACTTTC
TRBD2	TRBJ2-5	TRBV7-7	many	CASSSGLAEETQYF	TGTGCTAGCAGCTCAGGACTAGCGGAAGAGACCCAGTACTTC
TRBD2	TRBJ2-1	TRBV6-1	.	CASSLLAVNYNEQFF	TGTGCCAGCAGTCTACTAGCGGTAAACTACAATGAGCAGTTCTTC
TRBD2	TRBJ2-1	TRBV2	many	CASSEGGAGLAGGGEQFF	TGTGCCAGCAGTGAAGGGGGCGCAGGACTAGCGGGAGGGGGTGAGCAGTTCTTC
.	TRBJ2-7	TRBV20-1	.	CSASDRGRLQDRDEQYF	TGCAGTGCTAGTGACAGAGGGCGTCTTCAGGATCGGGACGAGCAGTACTTC
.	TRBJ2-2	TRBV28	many	CASSAPTSYWGTGELFF	TGTGCCAGCAGTGCCCCGACTAGTTATTGGGGGACCGGGGAGCTGTTTTTT
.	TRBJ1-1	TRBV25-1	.	CASSDNREAFF	TGTGCCAGCAGCGATAACAGGGAAGCTTTCTTT
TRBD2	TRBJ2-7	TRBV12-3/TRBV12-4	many	CASSPGGLAGAYEQYF	TGTGCCAGCAGTCCCGGGGGGCTAGCGGGAGCCTACGAGCAGTACTTC
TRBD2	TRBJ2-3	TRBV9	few	CASSTMTSGTTDTQYF	TGTGCCAGCAGCACCATGACTAGCGGGACCACAGATACGCAGTATTTT
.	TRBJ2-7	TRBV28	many	CASSTGTEPYEQYF	TGTGCCAGCAGCACAGGGACGGAACCCTACGAGCAGTACTTC
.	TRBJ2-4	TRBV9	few	CASSVDSWVKNIQYF	TGTGCCAGCAGCGTCGATTCGTGGGTTAAAAACATTCAGTACTTC
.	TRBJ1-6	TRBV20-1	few	CSAPRGAPNSPLHF	TGCAGTGCTCCCCGGGGGGCCCCTAATTCACCCCTCCACTTT
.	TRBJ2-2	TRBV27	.	CASTSVGQGSWFF	.
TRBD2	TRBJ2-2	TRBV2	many	CASRGLADTGELFF	TGTGCCAGCAGAGGACTAGCGGACACCGGGGAGCTGTTTTTT
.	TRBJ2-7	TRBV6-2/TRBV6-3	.	CASSSGIYEQYF	TGTGCCAGCAGTTCCGGGATCTACGAGCAGTACTTC
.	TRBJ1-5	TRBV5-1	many	CASSLEAGDQPQHF	TGCGCCAGCAGCTTGGAGGCAGGTGATCAGCCCCAGCATTTT
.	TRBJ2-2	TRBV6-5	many	CASSYSRVDTGELFF	TGTGCCAGCAGTTACTCCCGGGTGGACACCGGGGAGCTGTTTTTT
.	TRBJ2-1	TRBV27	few	CASSSTGTVNEQFF	TGTGCCAGCAGTTCAACCGGGACGGTCAATGAGCAGTTCTTC
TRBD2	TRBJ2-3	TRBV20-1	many	CSARVPSGTDTQYF	TGCAGTGCTAGAGTGCCTAGCGGGACAGATACGCAGTATTTT
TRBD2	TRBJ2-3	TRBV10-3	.	CAIRGTSGSVDTQYF	TGTGCCATCAGGGGGACTAGCGGATCGGTAGATACGCAGTATTTT
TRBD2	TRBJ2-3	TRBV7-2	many	CASSLMRGMGGRSDTQYF	TGTGCCAGCAGCTTAATGCGGGGTATGGGCGGGAGATCAGATACGCAGTATTTT
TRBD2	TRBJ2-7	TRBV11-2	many	CASSLGGLWEGLSYEQYF	TGTGCCAGCAGCTTAGGAGGGTTGTGGGAGGGCCTCTCCTACGAGCAGTACTTC
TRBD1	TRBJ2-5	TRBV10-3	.	CAISTGTGQETQYF	TGTGCCATCAGCACCGGGACAGGACAAGAGACCCAGTACTTC